These 18 T cell receptor beta chains came from one sample sequenced in a study of T cell repertoires in aging, cancer and after chemotherapy. Rearranged V-D-J TRB sequences were amplified with a mixed TRB-A/B primer pool. TCRdb re-called the multiplex PCR reads with MiXCR, one entry per CDR3 protein. The sample has about 1,700 distinct CDR3 sequences, under 40% seen once. Peripheral blood genomic DNA, not sorted cells or RNA, was the template. The source material was blood. The origin of the receptors is a human donor with a solid tumor.

This clonotype was counted a few times. This chain connects TRBV11-2 to TRBJ2-7; TRBD2 might be the D (6 bases). From germline, CDR1 is SGHAT and CDR2 FQNNGV. V gave up 8 bases and J gave up 3 bases, with 8 bases separating them. The CDR3 covers 11 residues. The CDR3 DNA follows: TGTGCCAGCCGGGAGTTCTACGAGCAGTACTTC. Translation gives CASREFYEQYF.

This clonotype was seen once. This chain uses TRBV19 with TRBJ1-1; D unresolved. This CDR3 region has 14 residues. The V end was cut by 9 bases, the J end by 5 bases, with 19 bases between. Per the germline V gene, CDR1 is LNHDA and CDR2 is SQIVND (reference sequence). The CDR3 reads CASRTRGRQTEAFF. As DNA, the CDR3 is TGTGCCAGCCGTACGCGAGGAAGGCAAACTGAAGCTTTCTTT.

As concerns this clonotype: The junction differs from germline at one of its ends, possibly a read error. V is TRBV10-2 and J is TRBJ2-7; 8 nucleotides match TRBD1. This CDR3 has 13 amino acids. The V gene's germline CDR1 is WSHSY and CDR2 SAAADI. CDR3 in amino acids: CASVGRGLNEKYF. CDR3 sequence (DNA): TGTGCCAGTGTGGGCAGGGGGCTCAACGAGAAGTACTTC.

This clonotype is large (0.1 to 1%). The CDR3 region has the DNA TGTGCCAGCAGTCCAACATCTTCGGGAGGCTACACCTTC. Translating it yields CASSPTSSGGYTF. The chain uses TRBV6-5 and TRBJ1-2; D is undetermined. Trimming left V 5 bases short and J 8 bases short, with 15 bases between. The CDR3 runs 13 residues. Germline V gives CDR1 MNHEY, CDR2 SVGAGI.

The chain recombines TRBV6-5 with TRBJ2-2, with TRBD2 as a possible D gene (5 bases). The CDR3 is made up of 15 amino acids. V was pared by 1 base and J by 0 bases, with 6 bases between. Germline V gene sequence: CDR1 MNHEY, CDR2 SVGAGI. CDR3 region: CASSYFGTNTGELFF. In nucleotides, the CDR3 is TGTGCCAGCAGTTACTTCGGGACGAACACCGGGGAGCTGTTTTTT.

The rearrangement links TRBV7-2 to TRBJ2-5; D perhaps matches TRBD2 (5 bases). The V gene lost 1 base and the J gene lost 2 bases, with 11 bases spanning the gap. The CDR3 loop spans 15 amino acids. Germline V CDR1 and CDR2: SGHTA, FQGNSA. Written as DNA, the CDR3 is TGTGCCAGCAGCTTAGTGACTATGGCGCAAGAGACCCAGTACTTC. Its protein is CASSLVTMAQETQYF. The full variable domain, its missing parts supplied by reference TRBV7-2 and TRBJ2-5, is GAGVSQSPSNKVTEKGKDVELRCDPISGHTALYWYRQSLGQGLEFLIYFQGNSAPDKSGLPSDRFSAERTGGSVSTLTIQRTQQEDSAVYLCASSLVTMAQETQYFGPGTRLLVL.

The chain combines TRBV5-1 with TRBJ2-2, with TRBD2 identical over 7 bases. In germline, CDR1 is SGHRS, CDR2 YFSETQ. V dropped 4 bases and J dropped 4; count of bases not matched to a gene: 10. This CDR3 has 16 residues. The CDR3 reads CASSVLGLDATGELFF. Here the CDR3 DNA reads TGCGCCAGCAGCGTACTCGGACTAGACGCCACCGGGGAGCTGTTTTTT.

The chain carries TRBV30 and TRBJ1-3, with D unresolved. The CDR3 covers 14 residues. The V gene's germline CDR1 is GTSNPN and CDR2 SVGIG (reference sequence). V was pared by 0 bases and J by 7 bases, with 13 bases between. CDR3 coding DNA: TGTGCCTGGAGTGTTGCGCAGGTCTCCAACACCATATATTTT. Translated, it gives CAWSVAQVSNTIYF.

This clonotype has just a few counts. The rearrangement joins TRBV19 to TRBJ1-1, with D possibly TRBD1 on 5 matching bases. The V and J ends lost 5 bases and 1 base respectively, with 11 bases between them. The germline V gene has CDR1 LNHDA and CDR2 SQIVND (reference sequence). CDR3 size: 14 residues. CDR3 nucleotides: TGTGCCAGTAGTGAGGAGGGGTGGAACACTGAAGCTTTCTTT. This translates into CASSEEGWNTEAFF.

This rearrangement joins TRBV6-1 to TRBJ1-2; 11 bases line up with TRBD1. Germline V gene data show CDR1 as MNHNS and CDR2 as SASEGT. This CDR3 spans 13 amino acids. The J segment lost 5 bases and the V segment lost 7 bases, leaving 3 bases of the junction unmatched. CDR3 sequence: CASKGQGEYGYTF. CDR3 in DNA: TGTGCCAGCAAGGGACAGGGGGAGTATGGCTACACCTTC.

The chain carries TRBV7-9 and TRBJ1-2; D is ambiguous. CDR1 and CDR2 (germline): SEHNR, FQNEAQ (reference sequence). The V end was cut by 4 bases, the J end by 4 bases, with 10 bases between. This CDR3 is built from 13 residues. CDR3 protein: CASSSELVYGYTF. The CDR3 DNA reads TGTGCCAGCAGCTCCGAGCTGGTCTATGGCTACACCTTC.

A remark on this clonotype: A junction end diverges from the germline sequence, so it may reflect a read error. V usage is TRBV6-6 and J usage is TRBJ1-3, with D uncertain. CDR1 and CDR2 from the germline V gene are MNHNY and SVGAGI (reference sequence). The CDR3 totals 16 residues. Written as DNA, the CDR3 is TGTGCCAGCAGCTACTCAGTGGGAGACTCTGGAAACACCATATATTTT. Protein: CASSYSVGDSGNTIYF.

This sequence joins TRBV20-1 and TRBJ2-1; 7 bases agree with TRBD2. This CDR3 comprises 14 residues. The germline gives CDR1 DFQATT, CDR2 SNEGSKA (reference sequence). J gave up 3 bases and V 6 bases, and 8 bases lay outside the gene matches. As DNA, the CDR3 is TGCAGTGCAAATCTAGCGGAGAGCTACAATGAGCAGTTCTTC. Encoded protein: CSANLAESYNEQFF.

The genes are TRBV6-1 and TRBJ2-6; D is unresolved. The length of the CDR3 is 13 residues. CDR1 and CDR2 from the germline V gene are MNHNS and SASEGT. V was pared by 6 bases and J by 1 base, with 4 bases between. DNA of the CDR3: TGTGCCAGCAGAGCGTCTGGGGCCAACGTCCTGACTTTC. It specifies CASRASGANVLTF.

Note on this clonotype: The junction departs from the called germline gene at one end, perhaps through a read error. The chain is built from TRBV29-1 and TRBJ2-1; a possible D gene is TRBD1 (5 bases). CDR3 length equals 14 residues. Per the germline V gene, CDR1 is SQVTM and CDR2 is ANQGSEA. CDR3 DNA sequence: TGCAGCGTCCCTCGACAAGGGCAGGGCAATAAGCAGTTCTTC. As protein: CSVPRQGQGNKQFF.

This clonotype was observed a handful of times. V is TRBV5-6 and J is TRBJ2-1, with 8 bases fitting TRBD2. Germline V gene lookup returns CDR1 SGHDT and CDR2 YYEEEE. This CDR3 is built from 15 residues. V dropped 0 bases and J dropped 4; count of bases not matched to a gene: 3. This CDR3 reads CASSLGSGKYNEQFF. CDR3 coding DNA: TGTGCCAGCAGCTTGGGTAGCGGGAAGTACAATGAGCAGTTCTTC.

This clonotype was counted a few times. This sequence joins TRBV6-5 and TRBJ1-5; 7 bases are shared with TRBD1. The CDR3 runs 16 residues. V gave up 4 bases and J gave up 3 bases; unmatched junction bases: 9. In germline, CDR1 is MNHEY, CDR2 SVGAGI. The CDR3 loop reads CASSSVVRGFNQPQHF. Written as DNA, the CDR3 is TGTGCCAGCAGTTCGGTTGTCAGGGGGTTCAATCAGCCCCAGCATTTT.

The genes are TRBV6-5 and TRBJ1-2; D gene unclear. The CDR3 consists of 13 residues. Trimming left V 0 bases short and J 7 bases short, with 9 bases between. The V gene's germline CDR1 is MNHEY and CDR2 SVGAGI. Here the CDR3 DNA reads TGTGCCAGCAGTTACTCGTCCTCAAGTGGCTACACCTTC. Its translation is CASSYSSSSGYTF.